This paragraph covers one T cell receptor (beta chain) sequence. No antigen is known for it. TCRdb called clones again from the PCR reads with MiXCR. The sample comprises over 15,000 clones, approximately 35% of which are singletons, and roughly 17% rests with the top ten. This entry belongs to a study of metastatic and nonmetastatic thyroid tumors. Study background: It was across blood and tumor or nodule tissue from malignant and benign thyroid patients that repertoires were compared. Whole-study findings and limits: Significantly greater TCR beta diversity was reportedly found in malignant thyroid tumors than in benign nodules (in blood and tumor).

Patients underwent thyroid surgery, and none had received any treatment before it. Germline CDR1 reads MNHEY; CDR2 reads SMNVEV (reference sequence). V dropped 4 bases and J dropped 3; count of bases not matched to a gene: 13. There are 19 residues in the CDR3. The rearrangement joins TRBV27 to TRBJ2-2, with 11 nucleotides matching TRBD2. Sequenced input: tumor tissue. The clonotype comes from a female donor with papillary thyroid cancer or a benign thyroid nodule (not recorded which). Some clones in this sample may be carry-over from other donors' samples. CDR3 bases: TGTGCCAGCAGTTCTATTGGGACTAGCGGATTCGAGGACACCGGGGAGCTGTTTTTT. It yields the protein CASSSIGTSGFEDTGELFF.